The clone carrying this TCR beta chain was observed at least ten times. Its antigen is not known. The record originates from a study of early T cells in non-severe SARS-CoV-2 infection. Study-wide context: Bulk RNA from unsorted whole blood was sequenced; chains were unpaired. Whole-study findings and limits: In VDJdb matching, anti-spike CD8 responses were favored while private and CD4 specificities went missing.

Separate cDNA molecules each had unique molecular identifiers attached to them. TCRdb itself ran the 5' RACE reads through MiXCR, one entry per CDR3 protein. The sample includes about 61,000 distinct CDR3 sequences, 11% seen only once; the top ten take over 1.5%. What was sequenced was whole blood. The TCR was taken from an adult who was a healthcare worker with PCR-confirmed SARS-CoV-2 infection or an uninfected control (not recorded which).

CDR3 sequence reads: CAWSVQASLREKLFF. CDR3 nucleotide sequence: TGTGCCTGGAGTGTCCAAGCCTCCCTTCGGGAAAAACTGTTTTTT. The chain links TRBV30 to TRBJ1-4; no reliable D call. V was shortened by 0 bases and J by 8 bases, with 16 bases between the two germline ends. The CDR3 has 15 amino acids. Germline assignment: CDR1 GTSNPN and CDR2 SVGIG (reference sequence). Full variable domain (rest looked up from reference TRBV30 and TRBJ1-4): SQTIHQWPATLVQPVGSPLSLECTVEGTSNPNLYWYRQAAGRGLQLLFYSVGIGQISSEVPQNLSASRPQDRQFILSSKKLLLSDSGFYLCAWSVQASLREKLFFGSGTQLSVL.